Here is one T cell receptor (beta chain) with its context. What it recognizes is unknown. Trimming pared 0 bases from V and 2 bases from J, leaving 11 bases between. The germline V gene encodes CDR1 MRHNA and CDR2 SNTAGT. The length of the CDR3 is 16 residues. The sample is drawn from a study of cytomegalovirus exposure and HLA in healthy donors. In the study overall: Membership in the Caucasian-associated ancestry cluster was found for around 81% of roughly 360 genotyped donors.

Study-wide results and caveats: The only immune exposure information that was available was CMV serostatus.

The primer mix had 60 Vbeta and 13 Jbeta primers. The repertoire was sequenced with immunoSEQ multiplex PCR; TCRdb's copy has only in-frame clones and lacks some. The sample holds roughly 130,000 clones; around four fifths are singletons and the top ten take roughly 1.2%. What was sequenced was PBMCs. The V gene is TRBV6-4, the J gene TRBJ2-1; D remains unclear. The TCR sequence derives from a male donor in good health and CMV-seropositive. In DNA form, the CDR3 reads TGTGCCAGCAGTGACTCGGTCTTGAGGCCCTACAATGAGCAGTTCTTC. Its translation is CASSDSVLRPYNEQFF.